The TCR beta chain under discussion was sequenced for a study of blood T cell repertoires in COVID-19. V lost 7 bases and J lost 13, with 11 bases in between. This CDR3 comprises 11 residues. Method: immunoSEQ multiplex PCR; TCRdb's copy keeps in-frame clones and lacks some. The table has about 70,000 clones, roughly 77% seen once. The sequence derives from a woman between 70 and 85 years old with acute or convalescent COVID-19. Material for sequencing was peripheral blood. This chain connects TRBV12-3 or TRBV12-4 to TRBJ1-6; D uncertain. CDR3 protein: CASTWAGPLHF. CDR3 in DNA: TGTGCCAGCACTTGGGCGGGTCCCCTCCACTTT.